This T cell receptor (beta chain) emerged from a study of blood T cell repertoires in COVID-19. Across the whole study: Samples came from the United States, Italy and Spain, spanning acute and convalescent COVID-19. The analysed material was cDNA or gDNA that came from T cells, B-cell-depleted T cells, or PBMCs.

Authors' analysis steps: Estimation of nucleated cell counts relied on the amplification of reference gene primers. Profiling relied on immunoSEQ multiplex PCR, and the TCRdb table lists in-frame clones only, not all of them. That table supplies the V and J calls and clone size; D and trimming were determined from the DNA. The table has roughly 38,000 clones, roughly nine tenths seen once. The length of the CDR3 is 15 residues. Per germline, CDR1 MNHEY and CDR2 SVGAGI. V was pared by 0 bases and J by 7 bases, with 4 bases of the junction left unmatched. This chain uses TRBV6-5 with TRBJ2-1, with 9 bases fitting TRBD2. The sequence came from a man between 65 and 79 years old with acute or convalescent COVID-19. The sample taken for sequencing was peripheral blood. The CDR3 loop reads CASSYSAGGTNEQFF. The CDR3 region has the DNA TGTGCCAGCAGTTACTCGGCGGGAGGGACAAATGAGCAGTTCTTC.